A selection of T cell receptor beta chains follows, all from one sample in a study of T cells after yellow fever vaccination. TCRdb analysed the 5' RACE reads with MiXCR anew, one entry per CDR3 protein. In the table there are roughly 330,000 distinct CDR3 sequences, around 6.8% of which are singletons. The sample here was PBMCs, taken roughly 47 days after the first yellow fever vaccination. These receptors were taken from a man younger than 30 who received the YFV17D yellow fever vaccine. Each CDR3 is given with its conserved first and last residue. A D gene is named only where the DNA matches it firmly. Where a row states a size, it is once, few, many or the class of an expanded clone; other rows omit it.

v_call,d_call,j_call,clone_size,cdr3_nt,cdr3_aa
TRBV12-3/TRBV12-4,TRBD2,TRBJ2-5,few,TGTGCCAGCAGTGGCGGGGGGGAGACCCAGTACTTC,CASSGGGETQYF
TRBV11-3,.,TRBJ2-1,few,TGTGCCAGCAGCCGTCGTATTGCGGGTGACTCCTACAATGAGCAGTTCTTC,CASSRRIAGDSYNEQFF
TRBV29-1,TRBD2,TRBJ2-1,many,TGCAGCGTCCGCGGGGGGGCAGGGTCCGATGAGCAGTTCTTC,CSVRGGAGSDEQFF
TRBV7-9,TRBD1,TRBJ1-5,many,TGTGCCAGCAGCTTAGCCAGACAGGGGGCCAATCAGCCCCAGCATTTT,CASSLARQGANQPQHF
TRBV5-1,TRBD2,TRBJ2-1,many,TGCGCCAGCAGCTCCCGACCAGCTAGCGGGGTAGCAAATGAGCAGTTCTTC,CASSSRPASGVANEQFF
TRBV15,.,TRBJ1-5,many,TGTGCCACCAGCAGAGGGGCCCCTAGGGAGCCCCAGCATTTT,CATSRGAPREPQHF
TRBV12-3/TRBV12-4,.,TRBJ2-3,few,TGTGCCAGCAGTCCCCGGGTCCGCACAGATACGCAGTATTTT,CASSPRVRTDTQYF
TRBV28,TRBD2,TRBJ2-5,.,TGTGCCAGCCTGAGCGGGGGGACCTCAGGGACCCAGTACTTC,CASLSGGTSGTQYF
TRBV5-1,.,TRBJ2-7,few,TGCGCCAGCAGCCCCGCTGCTAGGCGGGGCTACGAGCAGTACTTC,CASSPAARRGYEQYF
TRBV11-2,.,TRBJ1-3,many,TGTGCCAGCAGCCAGAGCCACTCTGGAAACACCATATATTTT,CASSQSHSGNTIYF
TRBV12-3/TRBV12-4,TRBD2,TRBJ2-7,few,TGTGCCAGCACCTCGGGGGGTAGCTCCTACGAGCAGTACTTC,CASTSGGSSYEQYF
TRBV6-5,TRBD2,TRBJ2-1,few,TGTGCCAGCAGTTTCCTAGCGGGGGGAGGCGATGAGCAGTTCTTC,CASSFLAGGGDEQFF
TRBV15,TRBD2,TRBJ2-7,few,TGTGCCACCAGCTCTTCCCGGACTAGCGGGTATGTAGGCTCCTACGAGCAGTACTTC,CATSSSRTSGYVGSYEQYF
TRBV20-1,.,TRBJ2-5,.,TGCAGTGTCGAAAGGGGGGAGACCCAGTACTTC,CSVERGETQYF
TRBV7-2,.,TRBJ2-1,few,TGTGCCAGCAAGATCGAGCGTTCGTGGGGCAATGAGCAGTTCTTC,CASKIERSWGNEQFF
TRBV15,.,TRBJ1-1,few,TGTGCCACCAGCAGAGAGACCGAAGCTTTCTTT,CATSRETEAFF
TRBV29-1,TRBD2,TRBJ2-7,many,TGCAGCGTCCAGCGGGGGAGCGAGCAGTACTTC,CSVQRGSEQYF
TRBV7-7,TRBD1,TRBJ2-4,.,TGTGCTAGCGCCCGAGACAGGGACAGCATTCAGTACTTC,CASARDRDSIQYF
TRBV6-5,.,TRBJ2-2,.,TGTGCCAGCAGTTTCCCGAGGGGGAACACCGGGGAGCTGTTTTTT,CASSFPRGNTGELFF
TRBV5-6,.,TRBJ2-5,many,TGTGCCAGCAGCTCCACCGGGGGACTCGTTGTTTTGGAGACCCAGTACTTC,CASSSTGGLVVLETQYF
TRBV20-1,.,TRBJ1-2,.,TGCAGTGCTCGTTGGGGGAATGGCTACACCTTC,CSARWGNGYTF
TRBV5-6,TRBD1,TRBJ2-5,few,TGTGCCAGCATATCTCCGGGACAGGGAGAAACCCAGTACTTC,CASISPGQGETQYF
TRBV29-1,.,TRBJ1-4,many,TGCAGCGTTGAGAGGGTTAATGAAAAACTGTTTTTT,CSVERVNEKLFF
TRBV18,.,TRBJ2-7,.,TGTGCCAGCTCACGTCAACAGGGAAGTGGGTCCTACGAGCAGTACTTC,CASSRQQGSGSYEQYF
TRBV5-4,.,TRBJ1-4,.,TGTGCCAGCAGCCTACAGGGAATGCGTGAAAAACTGTTTTTT,CASSLQGMREKLFF
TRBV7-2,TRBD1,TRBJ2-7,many,TGTGCCAGCAGCCGCCGAGGGGGACAGGGGAACGAGCAGTACTTC,CASSRRGGQGNEQYF
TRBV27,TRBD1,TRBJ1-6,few,TGTGCCAGCAGTCCCGCCTGGACAGGTCTTTATTCACCCCTCCACTTT,CASSPAWTGLYSPLHF
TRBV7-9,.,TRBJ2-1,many,TGTGCCAGCAGCTCGGGGGATGAGCAGTTCTTC,CASSSGDEQFF
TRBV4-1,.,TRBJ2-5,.,TGCGCCAGCAGCCATCGGGCTGGCAGACAACAAGAGACCCAGTACTTC,CASSHRAGRQQETQYF
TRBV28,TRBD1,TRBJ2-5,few,TGTGCCAGCACCTTCCTCGGGACAGTCGGAGGGACCCAGTACTTC,CASTFLGTVGGTQYF
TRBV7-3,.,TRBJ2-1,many,TGTGCCAGCAGCCTCCAGGGGCAGGGAAAACTTTCCAATGAGCAGTTCTTC,CASSLQGQGKLSNEQFF
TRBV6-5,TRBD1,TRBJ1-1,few,TGTGCCAGCAGTTACTCATCGCCAGGGGGACATTACACTGAAGCTTTCTTT,CASSYSSPGGHYTEAFF
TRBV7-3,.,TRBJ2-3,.,TGTGCCAGCAGTCACGCCGTGGGCGGTCGCACAGATACGCAGTATTTT,CASSHAVGGRTDTQYF
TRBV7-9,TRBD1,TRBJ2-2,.,TGTGCCAGCAGCTTAATCGGACAGGGTACCGGGGAGCTGTTTTTT,CASSLIGQGTGELFF
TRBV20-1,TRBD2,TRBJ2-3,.,TGCAGTGCTAGTAGACTAGCGGGGGCCCCTCGGGGTACGCAGTATTTT,CSASRLAGAPRGTQYF
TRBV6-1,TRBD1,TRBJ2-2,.,TGTGCCAGCAGTGAAACCTCCGGGACAGGAATCCCCACCGGGGAGCTGTTTTTT,CASSETSGTGIPTGELFF
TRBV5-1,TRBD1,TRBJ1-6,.,TGCGCCAGCAGCGCCGGGACAGGGGGTAATTCACCCCTCCACTTT,CASSAGTGGNSPLHF
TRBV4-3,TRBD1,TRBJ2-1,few,TGCGCCAGCAGCCACGAATTCCCGGGACAGCACTTCAATGAGCAGTTCTTC,CASSHEFPGQHFNEQFF
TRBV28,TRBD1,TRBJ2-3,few,TGTGCCAGCCCACCGCGAGGGGGCCTGGCAGATACGCAGTATTTT,CASPPRGGLADTQYF
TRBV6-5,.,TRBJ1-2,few,TGTGCCAGCAGCTATTCCGGGACGGTCTATGGCTACACCTTC,CASSYSGTVYGYTF
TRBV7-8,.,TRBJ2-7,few,TGTGCCAGCAGCTACGACCTTTCGAAAACCTACGAGCAGTACTTC,CASSYDLSKTYEQYF
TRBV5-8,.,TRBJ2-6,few,TGTGCCAGCAGCTATTACAGGGTTGGGGCCAACGTCCTGACTTTC,CASSYYRVGANVLTF
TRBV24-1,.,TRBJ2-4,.,TGTGCCACCAGTGAGCCCGACGGCATAGGTGGAAACATTCAGTACTTC,CATSEPDGIGGNIQYF
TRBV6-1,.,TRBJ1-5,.,TGTGCCAGCAGTGCCGGGGGTCCTTATCAGCCCCAGCATTTT,CASSAGGPYQPQHF
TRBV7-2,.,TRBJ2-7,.,TGTGCCAGCAGCTTTCGGGGTAACTACGAGCAGTACTTC,CASSFRGNYEQYF
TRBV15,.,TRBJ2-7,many,TGTGCCACCAGCAGATCACTAGATCGGGGCCTAGAAGACGAGCAGTACTTC,CATSRSLDRGLEDEQYF
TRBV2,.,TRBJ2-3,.,TGTGCCATCAGTTTTGGGAATAGGGACCCAGAGAGCACAGATACGCAGTATTTT,CAISFGNRDPESTDTQYF
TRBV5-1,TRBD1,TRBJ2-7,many,TGCGCCAGCAGCTTGACGGGACAGTTCTACGAGCAGTACTTC,CASSLTGQFYEQYF
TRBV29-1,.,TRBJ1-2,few,TGCAGCGTCAAAGGGCCAAATGGCTACACCTTC,CSVKGPNGYTF